Here is one TCR beta chain with its context. Its target is unknown. The CDR3 length is 15 residues. From germline, CDR1 is SEHNR and CDR2 FQNEAQ (reference sequence). V was clipped by 1 base and J by 7 bases, with 17 bases between them. The assay was immunoSEQ multiplex PCR, and TCRdb's table has in-frame clones only and misses some. This sample has about 4,700 clones, with roughly four fifths found just once. The sample originates from a study of immune evolution from preneoplasia to lung adenocarcinoma. Whole-study results and caveats: Top clone frequencies peaked in normal lung, apparently declining through invasive adenocarcinoma. Later-stage lesions seemingly showed higher T cell density and diversity than normal lung.

Nucleic acids came from premalignant or tumor cells enriched by macro-dissection. The J gene is TRBJ2-7, the V gene TRBV7-9; a weak D match, TRBD2 (5 bases). The sequenced sample consisted of FFPE lung adenocarcinoma in situ tissue. The origin of this receptor is a person aged 65-85 years with lung adenocarcinoma. CDR3 region: CASSLDSGFAREQYF. The CDR3 nucleotides are TGTGCCAGCAGCTTAGATTCGGGGTTTGCTCGAGAGCAGTACTTC.